These 22 T cell receptor beta chains were sequenced from one sample in a study of PD-1 blockade in classical Hodgkin lymphoma. Every single patient, without exception, relapsed after autologous stem cell transplantation, and brentuximab vedotin exposure varied. TCRdb keeps only in-frame clones here, not all; method: immunoSEQ multiplex PCR. In the table there are approximately 50,000 clones, 85% to 90% of which are singletons. This specimen consisted of peripheral blood mononuclear cells (PBMCs), obtained before the second cycle of nivolumab. These receptors were obtained from a human donor with classical Hodgkin lymphoma.

This rearrangement joins TRBV10-3 to TRBJ2-5; D unresolved. This CDR3 contains 13 residues. Trimming removed 10 bases from V and 0 bases from J, with 12 bases in between. Per the germline V gene, CDR1 is ENHRY and CDR2 is SYGVKD. The CDR3 DNA is TGTGCCACCCTCCCGGATTACCAAGAGACCCAGTACTTC. Translating it yields CATLPDYQETQYF.

The chain has TRBV12-5 and TRBJ2-5, with a tentative D call TRBD2 (7 bases). CDR1 is LGHNT, CDR2 FRNRAP, per germline. This CDR3 is 14 amino acids long. The ends were cut back, 7 bases at V and 2 bases at J, with 14 bases in the middle. The CDR3, as DNA: TGTGCTAGTGCTATGGGGGGGCCGCAAGAGACCCAGTACTTC. As protein: CASAMGGPQETQYF.

The chain links TRBV5-1 to TRBJ1-1; 8 bases line up with TRBD1. The CDR3 is 14 residues long. The germline V gene has CDR1 SGHRS and CDR2 YFSETQ. Trimming took 1 base from V and 3 from J; bases not matched to a gene: 2. CDR3 nucleotide sequence: TGCGCCAGCAGCTTGACAGGGGGAGACACTGAAGCTTTCTTT. Protein product: CASSLTGGDTEAFF.

V is TRBV5-1 and J is TRBJ1-2; perhaps TRBD1 as D (5 bases). This CDR3 is built from 15 residues. V was cut by 5 bases and J by 4 bases, with 18 bases left in between. CDR1 and CDR2 from the germline V gene are SGHRS and YFSETQ. The DNA for the CDR3 is TGCGCCAGCAGTGACGGGGCAGGCCTCTTCTATGGCTACACCTTC. This gives the protein CASSDGAGLFYGYTF.

The rearrangement links TRBV6-5 to TRBJ2-7; TRBD1 matches at 8 bases. Germline trimming cut 6 bases from V and 3 bases from J; bases unmatched to any gene: 10. The CDR3 length is 15 residues. Germline V gene sequence: CDR1 MNHEY, CDR2 SVGAGI. CDR3 nucleotide sequence: TGTGCCAGCAGACCTACACGAACAGGGGGCTACGAGCAGTACTTC. As protein: CASRPTRTGGYEQYF.

This clone has a single count. The chain joins TRBV7-7 to TRBJ2-2; D is ambiguous. V was trimmed by 5 bases and J by 5 bases, leaving 9 bases between them. CDR3 length: 13 amino acids. CDR1 is SSHAT, CDR2 FNYEAQ, per germline (reference sequence). CDR3 coding DNA: TGTGCCAGCAGCCCCGAAGGAACCGGGGAGCTGTTTTTT. Its translation: CASSPEGTGELFF.

The CDR3 sequence: CASSPLGSISTYGYTF. Written as DNA, the CDR3 is TGTGCCAGTAGCCCCCTCGGTTCCATAAGCACCTATGGCTACACCTTC. This chain uses TRBV19 with TRBJ1-2; D gene ambiguous. The CDR3 runs 16 residues. Germline V gene lookup returns CDR1 LNHDA and CDR2 SQIVND (reference sequence). The V end lost 6 bases, the J end lost 4 bases, and 21 bases lay between the germline ends.

About this clone: Other DNA sequences in this specimen translate into the identical CDR3. This chain connects TRBV5-1 to TRBJ2-5, with a possible D match to TRBD2 (6 bases). CDR3 length: 13 residues. V was trimmed by 3 bases and J by 2 bases, leaving 8 bases between them. CDR1 is SGHRS and CDR2 is YFSETQ in the germline V gene. DNA for the CDR3: TGCGCCAGCAGCTCAGGAGGGCAAGAGACCCAGTACTTC. Translated: CASSSGGQETQYF.

The rearrangement uses TRBV21-1 and TRBJ2-7; the table gives TRBD1 as D, unverified against the DNA. TRBV21-1 constitutes a pseudogene. The CDR3 sequence is 18 residues long. The CDR3 region has the DNA TGTGCCAGCATCAACCCGAATAGACAGGACGGGTTCCCCTACGAGCAGTACTTC. It specifies CASINPNRQDGFPYEQYF.

The table lists this clone with a count of one. The CDR3 sequence: CASSLDGLPLRGYTF. In DNA, the CDR3 is TGCGCCAGCAGCTTGGATGGACTCCCACTGCGGGGCTACACCTTC. The chain uses TRBV5-1 and TRBJ1-2, with D hard to call. The CDR3 totals 15 residues. Looked up from germline, CDR1 is SGHRS and CDR2 is YFSETQ. Trimming stripped 0 bases from V and 8 bases from J, with 17 bases between.

The chain combines TRBV5-5 with TRBJ2-3; possible D gene TRBD2, 5 bases. The V gene lost 0 bases and the J gene lost 8 bases, with 10 bases spanning the gap. CDR3 length equals 13 residues. CDR1 and CDR2 from the germline V gene are SGHKS and YYEKEE (reference sequence). CDR3 sequence reads: CASSLVARGTQYF. Here the CDR3 DNA reads TGTGCCAGCAGCTTGGTTGCACGGGGTACGCAGTATTTT.

This clone was recorded a few times. J is TRBJ2-7 and V is TRBV19; D is perhaps TRBD1 (6 bases). Deletions cut 5 bases from V and 2 bases from J, with 13 bases between. Looked up from germline, CDR1 is LNHDA and CDR2 is SQIVND (reference sequence). The CDR3 runs to 14 residues. The CDR3 here is CASSWDILTYEQYF. DNA for the CDR3: TGTGCCAGTAGTTGGGACATTCTTACCTACGAGCAGTACTTC.

The J gene is TRBJ2-5, the V gene TRBV4-2; D might be TRBD2 (7 bases). Trimming removed 3 bases from V and 1 base from J, with 15 bases in between. Germline V gene data show CDR1 as LGHNA and CDR2 as YNFKEQ. The CDR3 is 16 amino acids. The CDR3 sequence is CASSHPGGLLQETQYF. CDR3 sequence (DNA): TGTGCCAGCAGCCATCCCGGGGGGCTTCTCCAAGAGACCCAGTACTTC.

This chain connects TRBV19 to TRBJ1-5, with no clear D. The CDR3 sequence is 13 residues long. V lost 5 bases and J lost 2, with 7 bases in between. CDR1 is LNHDA and CDR2 is SQIVND in the germline V gene (reference sequence). The chain's CDR3 is CASSLPGNQPQHF. The DNA of the CDR3 is TGTGCCAGTAGTCTTCCCGGCAATCAGCCCCAGCATTTT.

The rearrangement links TRBV14 to TRBJ1-1; TRBD1 matches at 7 bases. The CDR3 spans 17 residues. Germline V gives CDR1 SGHDN, CDR2 FVKESK. The trim removed 4 bases at V and 8 bases at J, leaving 19 bases unmatched. The chain's CDR3 is CASSRLGGFGGGYEAFF. CDR3 nucleotide sequence: TGTGCCAGCAGCCGATTGGGGGGCTTTGGAGGGGGCTACGAAGCTTTCTTT.

This chain joins TRBV5-1 and TRBJ2-3, with 7 bases matching TRBD2. The CDR3 consists of 15 residues. With 4 bases clipped from V and 6 bases from J, the junction kept 11 bases outside the gene matches. Germline CDR1 SGHRS, CDR2 YFSETQ. This CDR3 reads CASSENRGVYDTQYF. DNA for the CDR3: TGCGCCAGCAGCGAAAACCGGGGGGTGTATGATACGCAGTATTTT.

This clone is a singleton in its sample. V gene TRBV30 combines with J gene TRBJ1-4; weak D call: TRBD1 (5 bases). The CDR3 covers 13 residues. Germline V gene lookup returns CDR1 GTSNPN and CDR2 SVGIG (reference sequence). V lost 0 bases to trimming and J lost 8 bases, with 10 bases between them. In DNA form, the CDR3 reads TGTGCCTGGAGTGTTGACAGAGGAGAAAAACTGTTTTTT. Its translation is CAWSVDRGEKLFF.

The chain employs TRBV4-1 and TRBJ2-5, with 11 bases fitting TRBD2. CDR1 MGHRA and CDR2 YSYEKL come from the germline V gene. J gave up 4 bases and V 4 bases, and 8 bases lay outside the gene matches. The CDR3 length is 16 residues. Here the CDR3 reads CASSPTQLAGAETQYF. CDR3 nucleotide sequence: TGCGCCAGCAGCCCCACACAACTAGCGGGGGCAGAGACCCAGTACTTC.

The chain carries TRBV28 and TRBJ2-6; 7 nucleotides align to TRBD1. This CDR3 region has 16 residues. Trimming took 1 base from V and 3 from J; bases not matched to a gene: 3. Germline V gene data show CDR1 as MDHEN and CDR2 as SYDVKM. The CDR3 nucleotides are TGTGCCAGCAGTTTATCTCAGGGGGTTGGGGCCAACGTCCTGACTTTC. The encoded protein is CASSLSQGVGANVLTF.

The CDR3 region is CASGLVVSTGRSYNSPLHF. CDR3 in DNA: TGTGCTAGTGGTTTGGTGGTCTCGACAGGCCGCTCCTATAATTCACCCCTCCACTTT. The chain combines TRBV12-5 with TRBJ1-6; maybe TRBD1 (6 bases). CDR3 length: 19 residues. Germline V gene data show CDR1 as LGHNT and CDR2 as FRNRAP. The ends were cut back, 0 bases at V and 0 bases at J, with 15 bases in the middle.

The chain employs TRBV5-1 and TRBJ2-2; D gene uncertain. V was clipped by 4 bases and J by 5 bases, with 9 bases between them. The V gene's germline CDR1 is SGHRS and CDR2 YFSETQ. This CDR3 is 13 amino acids long. The CDR3 region is CASSPDGTGELFF. The DNA for the CDR3 is TGCGCCAGCAGCCCGGACGGTACCGGGGAGCTGTTTTTT.

This clone came up once. The chain recombines TRBV4-1 with TRBJ1-2; D is possibly TRBD1 (6 bases). Trimming removed 4 bases at V and 4 bases at J, with 22 bases between. CDR3 length: 17 residues. From germline, CDR1 is MGHRA and CDR2 YSYEKL. The CDR3 nucleotides read TGCGCCAGCAGCCCACGAGAAAGTACAGGGCCGGGCTATGGCTACACCTTC. Protein sequence: CASSPRESTGPGYGYTF.